This T cell receptor (beta chain) emerged from a study of blood T cells in healthy people across ages. Findings and caveats of the study: There were more naive CD4+ cells and higher diversity in long-lived donors than in aged donors. Leaving the PBMCs unsorted stopped any conclusive comparison of naive versus antigen-experienced cells.

With respect to this clonotype: Its antigen is still unknown.

The trim removed 5 bases at V and 6 bases at J, leaving 6 bases unmatched. Germline V gives CDR1 ENHRY, CDR2 SYGVKD. This CDR3 is built from 13 residues. Next came a second PCR, run for about 6 to 12 cycles, which used a sample-barcoded 5' primer along with a J-beta primer mix. A minimum of 2.5 million CDR3-containing paired-end reads was obtained for each sample. TCRdb itself ran the 5' RACE reads through MiXCR, one entry per CDR3 protein. The table shows 1.6 million or so distinct CDR3 sequences, with about 31% occurring only once. This TCR was sampled from a woman aged 25-40 years in good health. Sequencing input: blood. The chain combines TRBV10-3 with TRBJ1-2; 7 nucleotides agree with TRBD1. The CDR3 DNA is TGTGCCATCAGTTCTGACAGGGAGGATGGCTACACCTTC. Translation gives CAISSDREDGYTF.